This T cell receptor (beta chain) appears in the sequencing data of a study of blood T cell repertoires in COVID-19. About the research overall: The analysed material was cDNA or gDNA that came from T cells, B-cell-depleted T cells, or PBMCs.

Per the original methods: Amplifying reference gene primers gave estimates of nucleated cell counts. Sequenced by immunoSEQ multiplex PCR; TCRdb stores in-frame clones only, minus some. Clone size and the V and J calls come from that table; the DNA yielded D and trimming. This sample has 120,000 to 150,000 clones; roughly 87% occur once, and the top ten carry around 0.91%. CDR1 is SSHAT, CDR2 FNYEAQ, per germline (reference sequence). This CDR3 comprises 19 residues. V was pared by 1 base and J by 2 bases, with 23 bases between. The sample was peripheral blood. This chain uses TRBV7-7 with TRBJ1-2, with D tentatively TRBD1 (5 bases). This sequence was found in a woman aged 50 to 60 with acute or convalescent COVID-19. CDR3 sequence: CASSLDSPPSRQTNYGYTF. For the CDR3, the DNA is TGTGCCAGCAGCTTAGACTCCCCTCCCTCCCGACAGACCAACTATGGCTACACCTTC.